This TCR beta chain was identified during a study of molecular identifiers for immune sequencing clone quantification. Concerning this clonotype itself: Just one base apart from a much larger clone, this may be a read error. No conserved phenylalanine or tryptophan ends this CDR3, so it is likely a read error.

TCRdb processed the PCR reads anew with MiXCR; each CDR3 protein has one entry. The data hold about 640,000 distinct CDR3 sequences, with roughly 21% observed a single time. The sample was naive CD8+ T cells from blood, with Jurkat cell RNA spiked in. Sample subset: FACS-sorted CD8+CD4-CCR7+CD45RA+ naive T cells. The sequence was collected from a human donor in good health. Some libraries in this study had Jurkat cell RNA spiked in.

In DNA, the CDR3 is TGTGCCACCAGCCCTGGGACAGTTAATCAGCCCCAGCATTCT. It translates to CATSPGTVNQPQHS. The rearrangement joins TRBV12-3 or TRBV12-4 to TRBJ1-5, with 7 bases that match TRBD1. This CDR3 region has 14 residues. The junction had 10 bases not matched to a gene; V was cut back by 10 bases and J by 4 bases.